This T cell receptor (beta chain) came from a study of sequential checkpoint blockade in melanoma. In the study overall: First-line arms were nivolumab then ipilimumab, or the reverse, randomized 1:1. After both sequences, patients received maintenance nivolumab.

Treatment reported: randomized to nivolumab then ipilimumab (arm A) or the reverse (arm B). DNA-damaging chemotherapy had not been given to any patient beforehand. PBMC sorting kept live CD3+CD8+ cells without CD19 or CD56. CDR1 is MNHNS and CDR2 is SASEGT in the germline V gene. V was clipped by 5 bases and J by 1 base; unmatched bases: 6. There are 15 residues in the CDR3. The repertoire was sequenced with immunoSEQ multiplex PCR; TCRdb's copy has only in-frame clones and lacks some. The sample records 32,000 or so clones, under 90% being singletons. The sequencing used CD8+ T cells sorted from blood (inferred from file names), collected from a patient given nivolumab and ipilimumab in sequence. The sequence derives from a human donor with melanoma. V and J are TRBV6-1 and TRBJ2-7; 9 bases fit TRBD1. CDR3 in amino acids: CASSKPGTGSYEQYF. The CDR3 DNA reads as TGTGCCAGCAGTAAACCCGGGACAGGGTCCTACGAGCAGTACTTC.